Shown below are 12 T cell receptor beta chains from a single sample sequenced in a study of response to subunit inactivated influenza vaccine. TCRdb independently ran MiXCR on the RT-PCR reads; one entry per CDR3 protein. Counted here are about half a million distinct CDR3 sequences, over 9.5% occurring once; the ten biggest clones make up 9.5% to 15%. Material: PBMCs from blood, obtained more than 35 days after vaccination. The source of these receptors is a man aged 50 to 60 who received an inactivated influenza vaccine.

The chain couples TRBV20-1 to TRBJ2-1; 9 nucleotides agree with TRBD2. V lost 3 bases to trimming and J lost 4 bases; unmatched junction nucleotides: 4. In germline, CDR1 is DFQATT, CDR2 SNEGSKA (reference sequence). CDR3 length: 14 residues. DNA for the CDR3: TGCAGTGCTAGCGCTAGCGGGACTTACAATGAGCAGTTCTTC. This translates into CSASASGTYNEQFF.

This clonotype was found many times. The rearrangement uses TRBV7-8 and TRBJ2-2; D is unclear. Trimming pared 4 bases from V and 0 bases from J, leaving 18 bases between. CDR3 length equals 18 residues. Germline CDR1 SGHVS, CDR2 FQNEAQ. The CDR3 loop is CASSSAFRQGTNTGELFF. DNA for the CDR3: TGTGCCAGCAGCTCCGCATTCAGACAAGGGACGAACACCGGGGAGCTGTTTTTT.

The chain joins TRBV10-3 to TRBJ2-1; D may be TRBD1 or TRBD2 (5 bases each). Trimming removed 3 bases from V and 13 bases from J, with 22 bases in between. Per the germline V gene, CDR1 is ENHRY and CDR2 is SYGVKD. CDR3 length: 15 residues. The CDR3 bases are TGTGCCATCAGTGACGAGGGGACCATATCTTCCATTCAGTTCTTC. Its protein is CAISDEGTISSIQFF.

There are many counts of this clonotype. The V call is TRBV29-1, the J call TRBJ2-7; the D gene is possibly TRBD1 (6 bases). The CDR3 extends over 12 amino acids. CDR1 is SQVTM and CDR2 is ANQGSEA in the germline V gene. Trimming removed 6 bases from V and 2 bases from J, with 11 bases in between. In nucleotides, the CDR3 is TGCAGCGTCGCGGACAGTACCTACGAGCAGTACTTC. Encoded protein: CSVADSTYEQYF.

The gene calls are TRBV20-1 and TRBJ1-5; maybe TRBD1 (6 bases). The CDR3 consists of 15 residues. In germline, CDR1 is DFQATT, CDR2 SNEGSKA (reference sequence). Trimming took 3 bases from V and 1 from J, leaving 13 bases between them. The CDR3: CSASLQGVSNQPQHF. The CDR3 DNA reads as TGCAGTGCTAGCTTACAGGGAGTGAGCAATCAGCCCCAGCATTTT.

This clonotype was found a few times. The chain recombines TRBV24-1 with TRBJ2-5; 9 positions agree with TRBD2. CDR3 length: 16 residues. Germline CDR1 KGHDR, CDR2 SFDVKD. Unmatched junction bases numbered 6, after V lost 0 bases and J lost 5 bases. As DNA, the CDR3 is TGTGCCACCAGTGATTTGGGTGCGGGAGGGCCGGAGACCCAGTACTTC. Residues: CATSDLGAGGPETQYF.

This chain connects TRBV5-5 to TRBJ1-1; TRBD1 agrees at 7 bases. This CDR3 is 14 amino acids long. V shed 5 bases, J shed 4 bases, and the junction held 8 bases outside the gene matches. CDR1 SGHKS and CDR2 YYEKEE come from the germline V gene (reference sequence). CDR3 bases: TGTGCCAGCAGGCAAGAGGGGGCTGTCACTGAAGCTTTCTTT. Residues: CASRQEGAVTEAFF.

CDR3 nucleotide sequence: TGCGCCAGCAGCTTACTAGCGGGGGAAAACAATGAGCAGTTCTTC. It encodes CASSLLAGENNEQFF. This sequence joins TRBV5-1 and TRBJ2-1, with 11 bases aligning to TRBD2. CDR1 is SGHRS and CDR2 is YFSETQ in the germline V gene. The CDR3 runs to 15 residues. The V and J ends lost 2 bases and 5 bases, in that order; junction bases with no gene match: 3.

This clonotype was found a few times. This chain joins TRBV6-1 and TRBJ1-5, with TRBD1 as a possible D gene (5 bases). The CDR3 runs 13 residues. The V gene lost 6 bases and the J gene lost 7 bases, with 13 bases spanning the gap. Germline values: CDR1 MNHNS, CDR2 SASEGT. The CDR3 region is CASREISGQPQHF. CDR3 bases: TGTGCCAGCAGAGAAATATCAGGGCAGCCCCAGCATTTT.

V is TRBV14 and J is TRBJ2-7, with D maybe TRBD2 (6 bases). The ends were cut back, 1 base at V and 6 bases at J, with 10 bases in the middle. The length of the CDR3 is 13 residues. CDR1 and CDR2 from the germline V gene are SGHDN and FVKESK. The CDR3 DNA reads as TGTGCCAGCAGCCAAGGATCCGGGGGCGAGCAGTACTTC. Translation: CASSQGSGGEQYF.

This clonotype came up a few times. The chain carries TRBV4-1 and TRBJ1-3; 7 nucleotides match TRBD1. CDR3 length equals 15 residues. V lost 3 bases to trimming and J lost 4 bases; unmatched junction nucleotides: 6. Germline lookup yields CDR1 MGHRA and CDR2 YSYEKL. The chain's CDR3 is CASSHLPGQGNTIYF. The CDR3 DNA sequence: TGCGCCAGCAGCCATCTCCCGGGACAGGGAAACACCATATATTTT.

CDR3: CASSLAQGTYGYTF. CDR3 nucleotide sequence: TGTGCCAGCAGCTTAGCTCAGGGGACCTATGGCTACACCTTC. The V and J genes are TRBV7-9 and TRBJ1-2; D possibly corresponds to TRBD1 (6 bases). Looked up from germline, CDR1 is SEHNR and CDR2 is FQNEAQ (reference sequence). This CDR3 contains 14 residues. V lost 0 bases and J lost 4, with 9 bases in between.